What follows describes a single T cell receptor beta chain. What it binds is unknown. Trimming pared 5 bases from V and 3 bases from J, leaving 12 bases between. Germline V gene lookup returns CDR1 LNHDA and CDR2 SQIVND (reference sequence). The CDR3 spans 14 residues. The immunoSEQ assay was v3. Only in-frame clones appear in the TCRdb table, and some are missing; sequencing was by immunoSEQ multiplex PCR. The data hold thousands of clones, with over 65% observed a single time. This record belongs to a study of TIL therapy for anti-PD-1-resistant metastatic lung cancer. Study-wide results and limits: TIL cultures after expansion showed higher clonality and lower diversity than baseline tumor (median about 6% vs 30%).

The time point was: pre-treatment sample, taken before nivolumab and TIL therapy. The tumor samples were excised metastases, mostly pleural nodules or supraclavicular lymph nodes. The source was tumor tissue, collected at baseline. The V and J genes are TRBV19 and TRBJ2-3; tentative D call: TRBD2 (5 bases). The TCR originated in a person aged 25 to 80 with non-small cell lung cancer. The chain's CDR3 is CASSFGRTTDTQYF. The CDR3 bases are TGTGCCAGTAGTTTCGGACGGACTACAGATACGCAGTATTTT.